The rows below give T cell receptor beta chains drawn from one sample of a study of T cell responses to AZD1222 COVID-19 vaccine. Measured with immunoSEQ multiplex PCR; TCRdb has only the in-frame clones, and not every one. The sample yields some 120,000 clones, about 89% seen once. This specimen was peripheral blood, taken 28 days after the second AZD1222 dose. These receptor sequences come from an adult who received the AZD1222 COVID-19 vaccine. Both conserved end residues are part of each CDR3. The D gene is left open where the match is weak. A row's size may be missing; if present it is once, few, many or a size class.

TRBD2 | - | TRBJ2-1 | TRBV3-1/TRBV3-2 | CASSPWTSGGFYNEQFF | TGTGCCAGCAGCCCCTGGACTAGCGGGGGGTTCTACAATGAGCAGTTCTTC
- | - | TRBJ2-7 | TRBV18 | CASSQVDVNSYEQYF | TGTGCCAGCTCACAAGTGGACGTTAACTCCTACGAGCAGTACTTC
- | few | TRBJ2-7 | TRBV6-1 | CASSEGGGSAYEQYF | TGTGCCAGCAGTGAAGGAGGCGGTTCGGCCTACGAGCAGTACTTC
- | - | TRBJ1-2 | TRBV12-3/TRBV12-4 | CASSPQGSYGYTF | TGTGCCAGCAGTCCTCAGGGATCCTATGGCTACACCTTC
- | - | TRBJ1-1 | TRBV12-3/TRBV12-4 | CASSLENRVEAFF | TGTGCCAGCAGCCTTGAGAACAGGGTTGAAGCTTTCTTT
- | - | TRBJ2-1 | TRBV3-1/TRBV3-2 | CASSQMPRTHEQFF | TGTGCCAGCAGCCAAATGCCGCGGACCCACGAGCAGTTCTTC
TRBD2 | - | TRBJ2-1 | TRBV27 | CASERLAGQNEQFF | TGTGCCAGCGAAAGACTAGCGGGACAGAATGAGCAGTTCTTC
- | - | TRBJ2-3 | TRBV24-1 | CATSESPWEGEGTDTQYF | TGTGCCACCAGTGAATCCCCATGGGAGGGGGAGGGCACAGATACGCAGTATTTT
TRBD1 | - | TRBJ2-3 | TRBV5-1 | CASSLPGTGKSTDTQYF | TGCGCCAGCAGCTTACCCGGGACAGGGAAAAGCACAGATACGCAGTATTTT
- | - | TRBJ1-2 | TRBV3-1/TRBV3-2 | CASSHEGTGYTF | TGTGCCAGCAGCCACGAGGGAACGGGCTACACCTTC
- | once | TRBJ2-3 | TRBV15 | CATRGSSTDTQYF | TGTGCCACCCGTGGGTCCAGCACAGATACGCAGTATTTT
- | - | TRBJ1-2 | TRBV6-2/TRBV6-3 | CASSYSPETETNYGYTF | TGTGCCAGCAGTTACTCGCCTGAGACAGAAACCAACTATGGCTACACCTTC
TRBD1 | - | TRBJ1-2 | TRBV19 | CASSGLQGNYGYTF | TGTGCCAGTAGTGGCCTACAGGGGAACTATGGCTACACCTTC
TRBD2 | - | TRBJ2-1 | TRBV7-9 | CASSTSGRALVEQFF | TGTGCCAGCAGCACAAGCGGGAGGGCCCTCGTTGAGCAGTTCTTC
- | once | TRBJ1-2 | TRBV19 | CASSISGRGNYGYTF | TGTGCCAGTAGTATCAGCGGGAGGGGTAACTATGGCTACACCTTC
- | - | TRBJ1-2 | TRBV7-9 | CASSLVRGGYTF | TGTGCCAGCAGCTTAGTTCGGGGCGGCTACACCTTC
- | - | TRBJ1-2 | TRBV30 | CAWGTGNYGYTF | TGTGCCTGGGGGACTGGTAACTATGGCTACACCTTC
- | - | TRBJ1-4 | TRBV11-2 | CASSRGSGSEKLFF | TGTGCCAGCAGCCGGGGCTCGGGGAGTGAAAAACTGTTTTTT
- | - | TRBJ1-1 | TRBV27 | CASSLYKGADTEAFF | TGTGCCAGCAGTTTATACAAGGGAGCGGACACTGAAGCTTTCTTT
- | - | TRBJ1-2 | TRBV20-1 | CSASAPDGIGYGYTF | TGCAGTGCTAGTGCCCCCGACGGGATCGGCTATGGCTACACCTTC
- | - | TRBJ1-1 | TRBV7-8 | CASSINPGVTEAFF | TGTGCCAGCAGCATAAATCCAGGAGTCACTGAAGCTTTCTTT
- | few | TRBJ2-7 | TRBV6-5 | CASRPGASSYEQYF | TGTGCCAGCAGGCCGGGAGCCAGCTCCTACGAGCAGTACTTC
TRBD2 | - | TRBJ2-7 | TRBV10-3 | CAISGLAGAEQYF | TGTGCCATCAGTGGGCTAGCGGGGGCGGAGCAGTACTTC
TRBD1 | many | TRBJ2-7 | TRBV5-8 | CASSPPRTGTYEQYF | TGTGCCAGCAGCCCCCCCCGGACAGGGACCTACGAGCAGTACTTC
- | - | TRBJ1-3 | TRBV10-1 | CASSESPGAGNTIYF | TGCGCCAGCAGTGAGTCGCCAGGAGCTGGAAACACCATATATTTT
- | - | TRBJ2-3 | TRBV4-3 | CASSPLATDTQYF | TGCGCCAGCAGCCCCCTAGCGACAGATACGCAGTATTTT
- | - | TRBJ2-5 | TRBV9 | CASSVGDRRTQYF | TGTGCCAGCAGCGTAGGGGACCGGAGAACCCAGTACTTC